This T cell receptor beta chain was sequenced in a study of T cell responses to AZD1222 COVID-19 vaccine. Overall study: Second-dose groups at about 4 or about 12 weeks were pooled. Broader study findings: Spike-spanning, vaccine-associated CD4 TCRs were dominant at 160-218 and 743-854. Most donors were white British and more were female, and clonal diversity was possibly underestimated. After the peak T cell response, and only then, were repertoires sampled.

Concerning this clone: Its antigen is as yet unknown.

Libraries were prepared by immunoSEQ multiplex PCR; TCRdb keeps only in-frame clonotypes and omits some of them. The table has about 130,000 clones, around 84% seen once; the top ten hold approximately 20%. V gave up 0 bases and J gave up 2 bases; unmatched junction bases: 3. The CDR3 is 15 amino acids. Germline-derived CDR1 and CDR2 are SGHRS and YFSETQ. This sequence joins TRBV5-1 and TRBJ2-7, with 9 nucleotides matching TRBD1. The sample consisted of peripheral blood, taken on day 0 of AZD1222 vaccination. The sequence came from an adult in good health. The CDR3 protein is CASSLARTGAYEQYF. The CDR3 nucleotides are TGCGCCAGCAGCTTGGCCCGGACAGGGGCCTACGAGCAGTACTTC.